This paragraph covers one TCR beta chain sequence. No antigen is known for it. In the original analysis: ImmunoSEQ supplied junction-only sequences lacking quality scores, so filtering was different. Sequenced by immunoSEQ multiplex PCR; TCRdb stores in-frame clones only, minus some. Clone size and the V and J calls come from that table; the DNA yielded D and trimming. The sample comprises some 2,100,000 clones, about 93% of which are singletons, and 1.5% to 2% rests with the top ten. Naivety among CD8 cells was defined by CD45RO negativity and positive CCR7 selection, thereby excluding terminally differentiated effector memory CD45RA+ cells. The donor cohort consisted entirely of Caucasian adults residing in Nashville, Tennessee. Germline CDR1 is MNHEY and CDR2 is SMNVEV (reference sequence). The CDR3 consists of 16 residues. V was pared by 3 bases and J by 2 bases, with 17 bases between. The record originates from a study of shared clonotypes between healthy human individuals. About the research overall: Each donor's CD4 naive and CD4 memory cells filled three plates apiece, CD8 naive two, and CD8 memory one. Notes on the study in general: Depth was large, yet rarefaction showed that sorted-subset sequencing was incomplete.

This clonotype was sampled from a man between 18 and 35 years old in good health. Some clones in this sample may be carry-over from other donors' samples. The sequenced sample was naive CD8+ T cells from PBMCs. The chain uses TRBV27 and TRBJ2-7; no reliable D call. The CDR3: CASSLQSQRYAYEQYF. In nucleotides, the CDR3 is TGTGCCAGCAGTTTGCAGAGCCAGAGGTACGCCTACGAGCAGTACTTC.